This T cell receptor beta chain stems from a study of CD8+ T cells in alopecia areata. Study findings and constraints: Scalp samples also yield sequences of resident alphabeta T cells from normal skin. TCRs were shared less clearly across patients than in mice, possibly for HLA-related reasons. Clonality exceeded that of normal scalp in lesional scalp, most notably in alopecia totalis/universalis.

The germline V and J ends were trimmed by 2 bases and 7 bases, with 15 bases remaining between them. Germline lookup yields CDR1 PRHDT and CDR2 FYEKMQ (reference sequence). The CDR3 contains 14 residues. This clone was detected only a few times. Its target is unknown. Separation by sorting yielded CD4+ and CD8+ T cells from PBMCs. RNA extraction was followed by reverse transcription into cDNA, which acted as the sequencing template. The method was immunoSEQ multiplex PCR; TCRdb's version includes in-frame clones alone and lacks a portion of them. The sample shows about 110,000 clones, roughly 64% of them seen only once.

Sequencing input: CD8+ T cells sorted from blood. The sequence came from a human donor in good health. The rearrangement joins TRBV13 to TRBJ2-7; a possible D gene is TRBD2 (5 bases). The chain's CDR3 is CASSLKGRRREQYF. The CDR3 DNA is TGTGCCAGCAGCTTAAAGGGTCGCAGGAGGGAGCAGTACTTC. The full variable domain, in which reference TRBV13 and TRBJ2-7 provide the parts outside the CDR3, is AAGVIQSPRHLIKEKRETATLKCYPIPRHDTVYWYQQGPGQDPQFLISFYEKMQSDKGSIPDRFSAQQFSDYHSELNMSSLELGDSALYFCASSLKGRRREQYFGPGTRLTVT.